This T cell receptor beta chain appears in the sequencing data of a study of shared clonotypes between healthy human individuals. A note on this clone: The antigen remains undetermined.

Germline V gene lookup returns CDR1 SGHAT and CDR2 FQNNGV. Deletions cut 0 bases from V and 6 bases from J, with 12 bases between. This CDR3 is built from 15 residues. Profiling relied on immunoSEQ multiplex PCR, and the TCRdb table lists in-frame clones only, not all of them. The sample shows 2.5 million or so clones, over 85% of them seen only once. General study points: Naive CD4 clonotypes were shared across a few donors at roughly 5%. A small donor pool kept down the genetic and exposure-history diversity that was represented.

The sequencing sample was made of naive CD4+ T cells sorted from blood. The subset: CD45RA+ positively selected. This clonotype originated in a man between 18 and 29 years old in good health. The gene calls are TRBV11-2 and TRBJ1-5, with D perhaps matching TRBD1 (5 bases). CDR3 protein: CASSLDQGGTQPQHF. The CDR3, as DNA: TGTGCCAGCAGCTTAGATCAAGGAGGGACTCAGCCCCAGCATTTT.